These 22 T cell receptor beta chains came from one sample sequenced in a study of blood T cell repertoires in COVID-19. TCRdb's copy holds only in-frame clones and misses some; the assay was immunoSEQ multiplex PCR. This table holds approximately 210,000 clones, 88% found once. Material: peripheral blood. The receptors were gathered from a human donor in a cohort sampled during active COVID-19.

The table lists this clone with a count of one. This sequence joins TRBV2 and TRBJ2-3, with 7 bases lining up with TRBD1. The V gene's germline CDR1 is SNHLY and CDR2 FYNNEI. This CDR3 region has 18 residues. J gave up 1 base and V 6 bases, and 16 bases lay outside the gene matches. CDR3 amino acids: CASSDFVLGTAGTDTQYF. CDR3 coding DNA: TGTGCCAGCAGCGACTTTGTTCTAGGGACAGCTGGCACAGATACGCAGTATTTT.

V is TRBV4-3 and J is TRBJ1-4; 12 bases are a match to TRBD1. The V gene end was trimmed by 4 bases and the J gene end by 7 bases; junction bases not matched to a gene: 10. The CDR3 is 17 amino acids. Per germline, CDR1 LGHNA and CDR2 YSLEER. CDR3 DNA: TGCGCCAGCAGCCGGGGGACAGGGGGCTATCGGGGTGAAAAACTGTTTTTT. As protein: CASSRGTGGYRGEKLFF.

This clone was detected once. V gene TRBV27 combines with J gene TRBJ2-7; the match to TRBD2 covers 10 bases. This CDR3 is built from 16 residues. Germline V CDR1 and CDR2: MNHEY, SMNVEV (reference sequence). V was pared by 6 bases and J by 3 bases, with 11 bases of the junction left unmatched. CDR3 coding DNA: TGTGCCAGCAGCCGGACCGGGACTAGCGTCATCTACGAGCAGTACTTC. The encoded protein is CASSRTGTSVIYEQYF.

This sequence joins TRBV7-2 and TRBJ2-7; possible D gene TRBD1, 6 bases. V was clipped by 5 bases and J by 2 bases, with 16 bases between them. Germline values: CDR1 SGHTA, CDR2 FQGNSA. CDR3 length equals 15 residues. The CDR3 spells CASSVDRTSPYEQYF. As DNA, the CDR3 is TGTGCCAGCAGCGTGGACAGAACCTCCCCCTACGAGCAGTACTTC. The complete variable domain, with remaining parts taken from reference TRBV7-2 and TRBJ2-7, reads GAGVSQSPSNKVTEKGKDVELRCDPISGHTALYWYRQSLGQGLEFLIYFQGNSAPDKSGLPSDRFSAERTGGSVSTLTIQRTQQEDSAVYLCASSVDRTSPYEQYFGPGTRLTVT.

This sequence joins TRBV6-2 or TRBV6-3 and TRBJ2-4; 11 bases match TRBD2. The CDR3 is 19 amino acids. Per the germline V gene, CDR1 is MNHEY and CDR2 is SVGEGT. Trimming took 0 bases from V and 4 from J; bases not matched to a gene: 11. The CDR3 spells CASSYSIVVLAGGKNIQYF. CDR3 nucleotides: TGTGCCAGCAGTTACTCGATCGTGGTCCTAGCGGGAGGTAAAAACATTCAGTACTTC.

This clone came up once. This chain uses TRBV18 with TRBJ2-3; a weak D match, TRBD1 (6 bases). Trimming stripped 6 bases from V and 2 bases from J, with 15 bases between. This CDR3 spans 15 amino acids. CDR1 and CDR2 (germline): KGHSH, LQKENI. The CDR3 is CASSQGGVVTDTQYF. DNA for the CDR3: TGTGCCAGCTCCCAAGGGGGAGTCGTCACAGATACGCAGTATTTT.

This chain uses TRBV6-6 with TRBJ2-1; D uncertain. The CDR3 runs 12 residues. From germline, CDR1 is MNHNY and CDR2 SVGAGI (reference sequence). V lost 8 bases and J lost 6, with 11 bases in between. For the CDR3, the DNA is TGTGCCAGCTGCCTTCTAGGCAATGAGCAGTTCTTC. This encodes CASCLLGNEQFF.

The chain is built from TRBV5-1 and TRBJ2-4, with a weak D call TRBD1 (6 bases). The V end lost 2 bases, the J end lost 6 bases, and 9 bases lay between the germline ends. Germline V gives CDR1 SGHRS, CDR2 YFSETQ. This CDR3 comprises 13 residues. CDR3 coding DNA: TGCGCCAGCAGCTTTGACAGGAGAAACATTCAGTACTTC. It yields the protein CASSFDRRNIQYF. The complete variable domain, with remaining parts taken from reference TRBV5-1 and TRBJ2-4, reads KAGVTQTPRYLIKTRGQQVTLSCSPISGHRSVSWYQQTPGQGLQFLFEYFSETQRNKGNFPGRFSGRQFSNSRSEMNVSTLELGDSALYLCASSFDRRNIQYFGAGTRLSVL.

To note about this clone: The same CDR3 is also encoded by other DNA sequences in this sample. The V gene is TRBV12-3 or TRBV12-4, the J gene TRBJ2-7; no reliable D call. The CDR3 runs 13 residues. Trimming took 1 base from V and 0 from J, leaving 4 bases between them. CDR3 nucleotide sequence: TGTGCCAGCAGTTTAGGCAGCTCCTACGAGCAGTACTTC. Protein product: CASSLGSSYEQYF.

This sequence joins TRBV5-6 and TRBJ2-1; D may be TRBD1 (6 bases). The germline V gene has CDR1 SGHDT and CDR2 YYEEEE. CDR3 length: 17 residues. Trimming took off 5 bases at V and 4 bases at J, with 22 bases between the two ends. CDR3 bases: TGTGCCAGCAGTTTGCTTGGGGGCAGTTGGGCGTACAATGAGCAGTTCTTC. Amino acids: CASSLLGGSWAYNEQFF.

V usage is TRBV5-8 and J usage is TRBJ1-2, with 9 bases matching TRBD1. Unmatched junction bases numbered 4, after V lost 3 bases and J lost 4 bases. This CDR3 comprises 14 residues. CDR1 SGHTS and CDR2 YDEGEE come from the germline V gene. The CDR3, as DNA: TGTGCCAGCAGCTACTGGGACAGGGCCTATGGCTACACCTTC. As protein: CASSYWDRAYGYTF. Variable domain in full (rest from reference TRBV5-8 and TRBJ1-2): EAGVTQSPTHLIKTRGQQATLRCSPISGHTSVYWYQQALGLGLQFLLWYDEGEERNRGNFPPRFSGRQFPNYSSELNVNALELEDSALYLCASSYWDRAYGYTFGSGTRLTVV.

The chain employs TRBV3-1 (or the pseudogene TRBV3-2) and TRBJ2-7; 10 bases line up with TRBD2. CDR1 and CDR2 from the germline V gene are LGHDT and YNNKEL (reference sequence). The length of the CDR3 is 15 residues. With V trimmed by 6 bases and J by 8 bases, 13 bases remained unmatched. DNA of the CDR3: TGTGCCAGCAGTCGATTAGCGGGGGGCATGGGGAAGCAGTACTTC. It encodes CASSRLAGGMGKQYF.

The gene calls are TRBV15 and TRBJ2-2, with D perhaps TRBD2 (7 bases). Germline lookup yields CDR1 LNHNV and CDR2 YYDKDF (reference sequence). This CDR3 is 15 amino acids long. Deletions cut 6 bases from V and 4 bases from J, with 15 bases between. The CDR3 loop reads CATRTGGQGTGELFF. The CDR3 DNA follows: TGTGCCACCAGAACCGGGGGGCAGGGCACCGGGGAGCTGTTTTTT.

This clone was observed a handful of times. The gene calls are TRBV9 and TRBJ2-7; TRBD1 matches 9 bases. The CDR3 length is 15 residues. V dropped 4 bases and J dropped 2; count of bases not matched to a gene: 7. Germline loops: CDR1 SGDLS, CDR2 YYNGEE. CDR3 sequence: CASSSGTGSPYEQYF. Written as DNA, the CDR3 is TGTGCCAGCAGCTCAGGGACAGGGAGTCCCTACGAGCAGTACTTC. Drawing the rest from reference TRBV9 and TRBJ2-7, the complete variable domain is DSGVTQTPKHLITATGQRVTLRCSPRSGDLSVYWYQQSLDQGLQFLIQYYNGEERAKGNILERFSAQQFPDLHSELNLSSLELGDSALYFCASSSGTGSPYEQYFGPGTRLTVT.

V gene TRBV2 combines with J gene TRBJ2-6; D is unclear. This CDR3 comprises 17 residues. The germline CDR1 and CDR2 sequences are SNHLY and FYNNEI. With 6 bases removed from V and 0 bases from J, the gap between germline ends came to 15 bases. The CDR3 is CASRERSIPSGANVLTF. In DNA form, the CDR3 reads TGTGCCAGCAGGGAGAGGTCTATCCCCTCTGGGGCCAACGTCCTGACTTTC.

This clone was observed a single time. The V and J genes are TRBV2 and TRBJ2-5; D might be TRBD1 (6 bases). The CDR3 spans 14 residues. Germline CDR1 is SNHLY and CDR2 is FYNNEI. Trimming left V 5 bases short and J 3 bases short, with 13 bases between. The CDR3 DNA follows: TGTGCCAGCAGTCCGACAGGCGGCGAAGAGACCCAGTACTTC. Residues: CASSPTGGEETQYF.

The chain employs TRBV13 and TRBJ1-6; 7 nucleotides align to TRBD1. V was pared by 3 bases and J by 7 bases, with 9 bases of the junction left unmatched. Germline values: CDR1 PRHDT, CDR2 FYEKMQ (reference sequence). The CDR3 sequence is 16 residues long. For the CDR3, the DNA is TGTGCCAGCAGCTTGGGATCGACAGGGCAAAATTCACCCCTCCACTTT. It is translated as CASSLGSTGQNSPLHF.

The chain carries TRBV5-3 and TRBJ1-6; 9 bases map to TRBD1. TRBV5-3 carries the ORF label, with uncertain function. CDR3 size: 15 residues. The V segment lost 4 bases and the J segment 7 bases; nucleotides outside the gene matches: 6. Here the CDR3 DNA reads TGTGCCAGAAGCCCAGGGACAGGGCGAAATTCACCCCTCCACTTT. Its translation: CARSPGTGRNSPLHF.

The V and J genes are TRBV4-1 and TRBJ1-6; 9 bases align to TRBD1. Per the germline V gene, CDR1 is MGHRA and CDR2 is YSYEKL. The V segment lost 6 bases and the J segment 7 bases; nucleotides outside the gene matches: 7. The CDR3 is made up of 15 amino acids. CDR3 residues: CASSLAGQGNSPLHF. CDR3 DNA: TGCGCCAGCAGTTTGGCCGGACAGGGGAATTCACCCCTCCACTTT.

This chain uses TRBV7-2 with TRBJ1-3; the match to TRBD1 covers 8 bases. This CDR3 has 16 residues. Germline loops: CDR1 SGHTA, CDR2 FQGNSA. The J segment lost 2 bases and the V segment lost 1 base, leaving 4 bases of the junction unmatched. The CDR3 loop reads CASSLVGQGAGNTIYF. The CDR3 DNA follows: TGTGCCAGCAGCTTAGTTGGACAGGGAGCTGGAAACACCATATATTTT.

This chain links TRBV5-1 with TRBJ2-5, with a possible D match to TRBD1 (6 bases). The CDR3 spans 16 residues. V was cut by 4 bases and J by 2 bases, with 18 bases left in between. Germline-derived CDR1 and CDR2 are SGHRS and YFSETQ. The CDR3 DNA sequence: TGCGCCAGCAGCCCGGGACACGGCCTATGGCAAGAGACCCAGTACTTC. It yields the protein CASSPGHGLWQETQYF.

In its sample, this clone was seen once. CDR3 protein: CASSSGPPGLAGYNEQFF. The CDR3 DNA is TGTGCCAGCAGCTCAGGGCCTCCGGGACTAGCGGGGTACAATGAGCAGTTCTTC. The chain has TRBV7-2 and TRBJ2-1; 13 bases agree with TRBD2. The V and J ends lost 4 bases and 4 bases, in that order; junction bases with no gene match: 10. The CDR3 length is 18 residues. Germline CDR1 reads SGHTA; CDR2 reads FQGNSA.